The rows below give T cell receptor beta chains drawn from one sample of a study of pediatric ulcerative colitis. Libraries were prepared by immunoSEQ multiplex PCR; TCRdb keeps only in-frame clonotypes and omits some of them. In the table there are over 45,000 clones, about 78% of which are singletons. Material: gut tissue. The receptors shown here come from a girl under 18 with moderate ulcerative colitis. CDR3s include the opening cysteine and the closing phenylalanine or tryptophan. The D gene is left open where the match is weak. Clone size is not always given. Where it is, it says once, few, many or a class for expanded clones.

cdr3_nt: TGTGCCAGCGGCCCTAACCCTGGACTAACCACAGATACGCAGTATTTT
cdr3_aa: CASGPNPGLTTDTQYF
d_call: .
clone_size: once
j_call: TRBJ2-3
v_call: TRBV28

cdr3_nt: TGCGCCAGCAGTCGACTACTCCGCGGCTACGAGCAGTACTTC
cdr3_aa: CASSRLLRGYEQYF
d_call: .
clone_size: .
j_call: TRBJ2-7
v_call: TRBV4-1

cdr3_nt: TGCGCCAGCAACAGGGGGGGACTAGCGGGAGAGCAGTTCTTC
cdr3_aa: CASNRGGLAGEQFF
d_call: TRBD2
clone_size: .
j_call: TRBJ2-1
v_call: TRBV10-2

cdr3_nt: TGTGCCAGCAGTGAGGGGCCCTCCTACGAGCAGTACTTC
cdr3_aa: CASSEGPSYEQYF
d_call: .
clone_size: once
j_call: TRBJ2-7
v_call: TRBV2

cdr3_nt: TGCAGCGTTGATGGGGGGACTCTTGACACTGAAGCTTTCTTT
cdr3_aa: CSVDGGTLDTEAFF
d_call: .
clone_size: .
j_call: TRBJ1-1
v_call: TRBV29-1

cdr3_nt: TGTGCCAGCAGCTTGGCCCAGACTAGTTCACACACAGATACGCAGTATTTT
cdr3_aa: CASSLAQTSSHTDTQYF
d_call: .
clone_size: .
j_call: TRBJ2-3
v_call: TRBV5-4

cdr3_nt: TGTGCCAGCAGTTACCCGGGACAGGGAACCGACGAGCAGTACTTC
cdr3_aa: CASSYPGQGTDEQYF
d_call: TRBD1
clone_size: .
j_call: TRBJ2-7
v_call: TRBV6-6

cdr3_nt: TGCAGCGTCCAGGGCATCTCTGGGGCCAACGTCCTGACTTTC
cdr3_aa: CSVQGISGANVLTF
d_call: .
clone_size: .
j_call: TRBJ2-6
v_call: TRBV29-1

cdr3_nt: TGTGCCAGCAGCCGAAAACAACAGGGGATCTACAATGAGCAGTTCTTC
cdr3_aa: CASSRKQQGIYNEQFF
d_call: TRBD1
clone_size: .
j_call: TRBJ2-1
v_call: TRBV9

cdr3_nt: TGTGCCAGTAGTATCCCGACTAGCTACTCCTACAATGAGCAGTTCTTC
cdr3_aa: CASSIPTSYSYNEQFF
d_call: TRBD2
clone_size: .
j_call: TRBJ2-1
v_call: TRBV19

cdr3_nt: TGCGCCAGCAGCTTGACACCGAATACTAACTATGGCTACACCTTC
cdr3_aa: CASSLTPNTNYGYTF
d_call: .
clone_size: .
j_call: TRBJ1-2
v_call: TRBV5-1

cdr3_nt: TGTGCCAGTAGACCAGGACAGGTGTCCGATACGCAGTATTTT
cdr3_aa: CASRPGQVSDTQYF
d_call: TRBD1
clone_size: .
j_call: TRBJ2-3
v_call: TRBV19

cdr3_nt: TGTGCCACCAGTGGCGTGGGCAGGGGGAGGGATGAGCAGTTCTTC
cdr3_aa: CATSGVGRGRDEQFF
d_call: .
clone_size: .
j_call: TRBJ2-1
v_call: TRBV19

cdr3_nt: TGTGCCAGCAGCGGGCGGACAGGGGGGATGAACACTGAAGCTTTCTTT
cdr3_aa: CASSGRTGGMNTEAFF
d_call: TRBD1
clone_size: .
j_call: TRBJ1-1
v_call: TRBV9

cdr3_nt: TGTGCCAGCAGACCAGGGGGCACCTACGAGCAGTACTTC
cdr3_aa: CASRPGGTYEQYF
d_call: TRBD1
clone_size: .
j_call: TRBJ2-7
v_call: TRBV6-1

cdr3_nt: TGCGCCAGCAGCCTCCTCCTGAGGGGCAGGGGTGAGGGGAATGAGCAGTTCTTC
cdr3_aa: CASSLLLRGRGEGNEQFF
d_call: .
clone_size: .
j_call: TRBJ2-1
v_call: TRBV4-3

cdr3_nt: TGTGCCGGCGAACACCCGACAGGGGGAAACGAGGGCTACACCTTC
cdr3_aa: CAGEHPTGGNEGYTF
d_call: TRBD1
clone_size: once
j_call: TRBJ1-2
v_call: TRBV30

cdr3_nt: TGTGCCAGCAGCTCGAGACAGGGGATAGTAGCTGAAGCTTTCTTT
cdr3_aa: CASSSRQGIVAEAFF
d_call: TRBD1
clone_size: once
j_call: TRBJ1-1
v_call: TRBV28

cdr3_nt: TGTGCCAGCAGCTTAGAGCAGGGGCCGGAAACCTTC
cdr3_aa: CASSLEQGPETF
d_call: .
clone_size: .
j_call: TRBJ1-2
v_call: TRBV7-9

cdr3_nt: TGTGCCAGCAGCGTAGTTCCGGGAGGGCCCTACGAGCAGTACTTC
cdr3_aa: CASSVVPGGPYEQYF
d_call: TRBD2
clone_size: .
j_call: TRBJ2-7
v_call: TRBV9

cdr3_nt: TGTGCCAGCAGCCCACCAGGACAGCGAATTTCCCACGAGCAGTACTTC
cdr3_aa: CASSPPGQRISHEQYF
d_call: .
clone_size: .
j_call: TRBJ2-7
v_call: TRBV14

cdr3_nt: TGTGCCAGCAGCTTAGGGGGGCCAGTGACGCAGTATTTT
cdr3_aa: CASSLGGPVTQYF
d_call: .
clone_size: .
j_call: TRBJ2-3
v_call: TRBV11-3

cdr3_nt: TGTGCCAGCAGCGTAGCGGGGGGTTCCTACAATGAGCAGTTCTTC
cdr3_aa: CASSVAGGSYNEQFF
d_call: TRBD2
clone_size: .
j_call: TRBJ2-1
v_call: TRBV9

cdr3_nt: TGTGCCAGCAGCTTAGGTCAAGCCAACACTGAAGCTTTCTTT
cdr3_aa: CASSLGQANTEAFF
d_call: .
clone_size: .
j_call: TRBJ1-1
v_call: TRBV7-8

cdr3_nt: TGCGCCAGCAGCCTGACAGGATCTGGTCCCCCAGATACGCAGTATTTT
cdr3_aa: CASSLTGSGPPDTQYF
d_call: .
clone_size: .
j_call: TRBJ2-3
v_call: TRBV5-1

cdr3_nt: TGTGCCATCTCGGTCGGTGGAGGGGACGAGCAGTACTTC
cdr3_aa: CAISVGGGDEQYF
d_call: .
clone_size: .
j_call: TRBJ2-7
v_call: TRBV10-3

cdr3_nt: TGTGCCAGCAGGGGACAGGGAGGGCAGTACTTC
cdr3_aa: CASRGQGGQYF
d_call: TRBD1
clone_size: .
j_call: TRBJ2-7
v_call: TRBV6-6